The 9 T cell receptor beta chains reported below all come from one sample, sequenced in a study of blood T cell repertoires in COVID-19. Repertoires were generated with immunoSEQ multiplex PCR, while TCRdb's copy carries only in-frame clones and drops some. The sample consists of 80,000 to 100,000 clones, 82% of them appearing once. Sequenced: peripheral blood. All receptors derive from a man aged 70-80 years with active or convalescent COVID-19.

The V call is TRBV6-5, the J call TRBJ1-6, with a weak D call TRBD1 (6 bases). V shed 6 bases and J shed 6 bases, with 12 bases lying between them. Germline CDR1 is MNHEY and CDR2 is SVGAGI. There are 14 residues in the CDR3. The CDR3 protein is CASRGHGFNSPLHF. The CDR3 DNA follows: TGTGCCAGCAGGGGACACGGCTTTAATTCACCCCTCCACTTT.

The chain uses TRBV6-1 and TRBJ2-1; 11 positions agree with TRBD1. The CDR3 is made up of 16 amino acids. Germline CDR1 and CDR2: MNHNS and SASEGT. J gave up 9 bases and V 0 bases, and 7 bases lay outside the gene matches. The CDR3 here is CASSEAPGQGGVEQFF. The CDR3 region has the DNA TGTGCCAGCAGTGAAGCCCCGGGACAGGGGGGGGTTGAGCAGTTCTTC.

CDR3 amino acids: CASSQEEGVRVSSGNTIYF. The CDR3 DNA is TGTGCCAGCAGCCAAGAGGAGGGAGTGAGAGTGAGCTCTGGAAACACCATATATTTT. The chain joins TRBV14 to TRBJ1-3; D call uncertain. The CDR3 is 19 residues long. Germline CDR1 and CDR2: SGHDN and FVKESK. V was trimmed by 0 bases and J by 0 bases, leaving 18 bases between them.

The chain links TRBV6-5 to TRBJ1-5; 7 nucleotides agree with TRBD1. Germline V gene data show CDR1 as MNHEY and CDR2 as SVGAGI. CDR3 length: 14 residues. J was trimmed by 9 bases and V by 1 base; bases with no gene match: 6. Here the CDR3 reads CASSYLGTASPQHF. The CDR3, as DNA: TGTGCCAGCAGTTACTTAGGGACAGCGTCGCCCCAGCATTTT.

The chain employs TRBV28 and TRBJ1-1; weak D call: TRBD1 (6 bases). With 6 bases removed from V and 7 bases from J, the gap between germline ends came to 9 bases. Germline values: CDR1 MDHEN, CDR2 SYDVKM. The CDR3 is made up of 11 amino acids. The CDR3 region is CASRVQGEAFF. CDR3 DNA: TGTGCCAGCAGGGTACAGGGTGAAGCTTTCTTT.

The chain couples TRBV9 to TRBJ2-7; 8 bases match TRBD1. The junction had 5 bases not matched to a gene; V was cut back by 0 bases and J by 0 bases. The germline V gene encodes CDR1 SGDLS and CDR2 YYNGEE. CDR3 length: 16 residues. For the CDR3, the DNA is TGTGCCAGCAGCGTAGGTGGACAGGGAAGCTCCTACGAGCAGTACTTC. Translation: CASSVGGQGSSYEQYF.

The V gene is TRBV10-1, the J gene TRBJ2-1; 11 nucleotides agree with TRBD2. The CDR3 covers 15 residues. The junction had 8 bases not matched to a gene; V was cut back by 7 bases and J by 6 bases. Germline lookup yields CDR1 WNHNN and CDR2 SYGVQD (reference sequence). The CDR3 nucleotides read TGCGCCAGCAACCAGGGAACTAGCGGGGGCAATGAGCAGTTCTTC. As protein: CASNQGTSGGNEQFF.

This chain joins TRBV9 and TRBJ2-5, with TRBD2 matching 7 bases. Germline V gives CDR1 SGDLS, CDR2 YYNGEE. CDR3 length: 15 residues. V shed 1 base, J shed 1 base, and the junction held 4 bases outside the gene matches. Written as DNA, the CDR3 is TGTGCCAGCAGCGTATATGGGGGGGTCCAAGAGACCCAGTACTTC. Amino acids: CASSVYGGVQETQYF.

This sequence joins TRBV2 and TRBJ2-5; 15 bases match TRBD2. The V gene's germline CDR1 is SNHLY and CDR2 FYNNEI. With V trimmed by 8 bases and J by 5 bases, 12 bases remained unmatched. The CDR3 totals 17 residues. CDR3 nucleotides: TGTGCCAGCTCGCCTCCGGGACTAGCGGGGGGAGGGGAGACCCAGTACTTC. Encoded protein: CASSPPGLAGGGETQYF.